The 11 T cell receptor beta chains given below trace back to one sample, sequenced in a study of T cell changes during pregnancy in multiple sclerosis. Only in-frame clones appear in the TCRdb table, and some are missing; sequencing was by immunoSEQ multiplex PCR. The sample consists of some 100,000 clones, over 80% of them appearing once. Sequenced here: peripheral blood, sampled after pregnancy. The source is a female donor with multiple sclerosis, enrolled in a pregnancy study.

The count of this clone is one. The genes are TRBV28 and TRBJ1-5; 8 bases line up with TRBD1. V was pared by 6 bases and J by 7 bases, with 14 bases of the junction left unmatched. This CDR3 is built from 16 residues. The germline V gene has CDR1 MDHEN and CDR2 SYDVKM. CDR3 residues: CASSRNRGGNSQPQHF. The CDR3, as DNA: TGTGCCAGCAGCCGTAACAGGGGGGGTAATTCACAGCCCCAGCATTTT.

This clone was found once. This sequence joins TRBV28 and TRBJ1-5, with D tentatively TRBD1 (6 bases). This CDR3 has 14 residues. V gave up 9 bases and J gave up 0 bases, with 12 bases separating them. Germline CDR1 MDHEN, CDR2 SYDVKM. CDR3 amino acids: CASTGTLSNQPQHF. CDR3 nucleotide sequence: TGTGCCAGTACAGGGACACTTAGCAATCAGCCCCAGCATTTT.

This clone was observed once. The chain employs TRBV7-9 and TRBJ1-2; D possibly corresponds to TRBD1 (5 bases). Germline CDR1 reads SEHNR; CDR2 reads FQNEAQ (reference sequence). Trimming took 5 bases from V and 13 from J, leaving 20 bases between them. The CDR3 is 13 residues long. Written as DNA, the CDR3 is TGTGCCAGCAGCCCAGAACAACGGACACGTCCCACCTTC. Encoded protein: CASSPEQRTRPTF.

The V call is TRBV29-1, the J call TRBJ2-1; D is possibly TRBD1 (8 bases). V was shortened by 7 bases and J by 7 bases, with 20 bases between the two germline ends. The CDR3 totals 14 residues. Looked up from germline, CDR1 is SQVTM and CDR2 is ANQGSEA. Here the CDR3 reads CSGEGRGPGNEQFF. The CDR3 nucleotides read TGCAGCGGGGAGGGCAGGGGGCCTGGAAATGAGCAGTTCTTC.

This chain links TRBV5-5 with TRBJ1-4; 10 bases map to TRBD1. The CDR3 is made up of 15 amino acids. V lost 5 bases and J lost 7; bases outside the gene matches: 8. CDR1 SGHKS and CDR2 YYEKEE come from the germline V gene (reference sequence). The CDR3 nucleotides read TGTGCCAGCAGGGAGACAGGGGGCGCTGGTGAAAAACTGTTTTTT. This codes for CASRETGGAGEKLFF.

This chain links TRBV7-6 with TRBJ1-5; 7 bases are a match to TRBD1. The CDR3 has 14 amino acids. Losses at the gene ends were 5 bases for V and 5 bases for J; bases not matched to a gene: 6. The germline V gene has CDR1 SGHVS and CDR2 FNYEAQ. The CDR3 coding sequence is TGTGCCAGCAGCCCGGGGACAGCCCATCAGCCCCAGCATTTT. It yields the protein CASSPGTAHQPQHF.

The chain combines TRBV13 with TRBJ1-2; the match to TRBD1 covers 7 bases. The CDR3 is made up of 13 amino acids. Trimming cost V 1 base and J 8 bases; bases outside gene matches: 4. The V gene's germline CDR1 is PRHDT and CDR2 FYEKMQ (reference sequence). The CDR3 sequence: CASSLVTGVGYTF. The CDR3 coding sequence is TGTGCCAGCAGCTTAGTAACAGGGGTAGGCTACACCTTC.

The chain combines TRBV6-4 with TRBJ2-3; D unresolved. Trimming took 0 bases from V and 0 from J, leaving 7 bases between them. Germline CDR1 is MRHNA and CDR2 is SNTAGT. The CDR3 is 15 residues long. In DNA form, the CDR3 reads TGTGCCAGCAGTGACTCACCCACTAGCACAGATACGCAGTATTTT. Residues: CASSDSPTSTDTQYF.

The count of this clone is one. This chain links TRBV11-1 with TRBJ1-1, with a tentative D call TRBD1 (6 bases). In germline, CDR1 is SGHAT, CDR2 FQDESV (reference sequence). Trimming cost V 4 bases and J 7 bases, with 16 bases left between them. The length of the CDR3 is 14 residues. CDR3: CASSSQQGTNEAFF. The CDR3 bases are TGTGCCAGCAGCTCGCAACAGGGAACTAATGAAGCTTTCTTT.

The genes are TRBV28 and TRBJ1-5; tentative D call: TRBD1 (6 bases). CDR1 is MDHEN, CDR2 SYDVKM, per germline. The CDR3 is 15 residues long. Between the trimmed V and J ends, which lost 10 bases and 6 bases, there was a span of 22 bases. The CDR3 loop reads CATSRPQGQGQPQHF. The CDR3 nucleotides read TGTGCCACTTCGAGACCCCAGGGGCAGGGTCAGCCCCAGCATTTT.

The chain employs TRBV9 and TRBJ1-6, with D hard to call. Germline V CDR1 and CDR2: SGDLS, YYNGEE. V lost 4 bases and J lost 11, with 19 bases in between. The CDR3 runs 15 residues. The CDR3 nucleotides are TGTGCCAGCAGCTCCGACGGGAGGAAGTGGGCACCCCTCCACTTT. Residues: CASSSDGRKWAPLHF.